The TCR beta chain under discussion was sequenced for a study of T cells in Graves' hyperthyroidism and ophthalmopathy. A word on this clonotype: The antigen is not known.

Overall study results and limits: Ophthalmopathy and stable hyperthyroidism were separated by a 13 V-J model. The blood repertoire included most of the expanded thyroid clonotypes above 0.001.

Patients aged 18 to 65 had newly diagnosed hyperthyroidism lasting under 2 months. Initially, at the first diagnosis of hyperthyroidism and before any ophthalmopathy symptoms, blood was sampled. This CDR3 contains 13 residues. V dropped 6 bases and J dropped 6 bases, with 15 bases sitting between them. CDR1 is MNHEY and CDR2 is SVGEGT in the germline V gene. Amplification yielded TCR beta CDR3 regions, with RNA transcripts as the source. A set of HTBI primers served as the primers for a first-round RT-PCR of the TCR CDR3. MiXCR, applied by TCRdb to the multiplex PCR reads, yields one record per CDR3 protein. The sample includes fewer than 450,000 distinct CDR3 sequences, about 18% seen only once; the top ten take about a third.

This clonotype was sampled from a woman in her 30s with Graves' hyperthyroidism that later progressed to Graves' ophthalmopathy. The sequenced sample was blood. V is TRBV6-2 or TRBV6-3 and J is TRBJ2-7; D not certain. CDR3 nucleotides: TGTGCCAGCAGCCTAGGCCGTGGGGTCGAGCAGTACTTC. Translation gives CASSLGRGVEQYF.